These T cell receptor beta chains were read from a single sample in a study of T cell responses to AZD1222 COVID-19 vaccine. Profiling relied on immunoSEQ multiplex PCR, and the TCRdb table lists in-frame clones only, not all of them. The sample has tens of thousands of clones; under 95% are singletons. Sequences were derived from peripheral blood, sampled 28 days after the second AZD1222 dose. All receptors come from an adult who received the AZD1222 COVID-19 vaccine. CDR3s include the opening cysteine and the closing phenylalanine or tryptophan.

CDR3 length	V gene	J gene	CDR3 protein
15	TRBV19	TRBJ1-4	CASSLGTTTNEKLFF
12	TRBV19	TRBJ1-2	CASSRPYYGYTF
12	TRBV3-1/TRBV3-2	TRBJ2-7	CASSLSSYEQYF
16	TRBV19	TRBJ2-1	CASRPRTGTGANEQFF
13	TRBV7-6	TRBJ2-7	CASSSVLTDEQYF
11	TRBV20-1	TRBJ1-1	CSAPTNTEAFF
17	TRBV19	TRBJ1-2	CASRDRDRALANYGYTF
14	TRBV23-1	TRBJ1-6	CASPQSSCDSPLHF
12	TRBV2	TRBJ2-3	CASSPTGNTQYF
18	TRBV5-6	TRBJ2-6	CASSLTSGRASGANVLTF
16	TRBV9	TRBJ1-1	CASSVLRGLRNTEAFF
15	TRBV10-2	TRBJ1-3	CASSDPGTAGNTIYF
12	TRBV18	TRBJ1-2	CASSQDNYGYTF
17	TRBV5-1	TRBJ2-5	CASSPGLAGGLGETQYF
11	TRBV20-1	TRBJ2-7	CSASGMYEQYF
13	TRBV29-1	TRBJ2-7	CSVVGGWNYEQYF
11	TRBV6-2/TRBV6-3	TRBJ1-2	CASSRQNGYTF
11	TRBV24-1	TRBJ2-2	CATSADGELFF
15	TRBV6-5	TRBJ2-1	CASSYRGQGAGEQFF
16	TRBV7-9	TRBJ2-7	CASSSYRGQGSYEQYF
15	TRBV6-2/TRBV6-3	TRBJ1-3	CASSYRRISGNTIYF
14	TRBV5-6	TRBJ2-7	CASSLDQGSYEQYF
13	TRBV5-4	TRBJ1-4	CASSLDKEEKLFF
12	TRBV18	TRBJ1-2	CASSGTEEGYTF
14	TRBV30	TRBJ2-7	CAWSVPGSNYEQYF